Below are 14 T cell receptor beta chains sequenced from a single sample in a study of T cell changes during pregnancy in multiple sclerosis. Clones were read by immunoSEQ multiplex PCR, and TCRdb kept only the in-frame ones, dropping some. The sample has more than 80,000 clones, roughly 89% seen once. This specimen was peripheral blood, taken before pregnancy. The receptors here all came from a female donor with multiple sclerosis, enrolled in a pregnancy study.

The V gene is TRBV5-6, the J gene TRBJ1-2; the D is unclear. Trimming stripped 4 bases from V and 3 bases from J, with 13 bases between. The CDR3 loop spans 14 amino acids. Germline V gives CDR1 SGHDT, CDR2 YYEEEE. For the CDR3, the DNA is TGTGCCAGCAGCCGGGGTCTAAGGCACTATGGCTACACCTTC. It translates to CASSRGLRHYGYTF.

This sequence joins TRBV5-6 and TRBJ2-1; no reliable D call. V lost 9 bases to trimming and J lost 9 bases, with 22 bases between them. CDR1 SGHDT and CDR2 YYEEEE come from the germline V gene. The CDR3 runs to 14 residues. CDR3: CATLVGRKLVEQFF. DNA for the CDR3: TGTGCCACCCTGGTGGGCAGGAAACTTGTTGAGCAGTTCTTC. The full variable domain, its missing parts supplied by reference TRBV5-6 and TRBJ2-1, is DAGVTQSPTHLIKTRGQQVTLRCSPKSGHDTVSWYQQALGQGPQFIFQYYEEEERQRGNFPDRFSGHQFPNYSSELNVNALLLGDSALYLCATLVGRKLVEQFFGPGTRLTVL.

V gene TRBV9 combines with J gene TRBJ2-2, with D possibly being TRBD2 (5 bases). V shed 2 bases and J shed 8 bases, with 13 bases lying between them. The CDR3 runs 14 residues. Germline CDR1 is SGDLS and CDR2 is YYNGEE. This CDR3 is CASSVGEIVGELFF. CDR3 nucleotide sequence: TGTGCCAGCAGCGTTGGGGAGATTGTTGGGGAGCTGTTTTTT.

This chain joins TRBV5-4 and TRBJ1-5; D is ambiguous. The CDR3 extends over 10 amino acids. The germline gives CDR1 SGHNT, CDR2 YYREEE (reference sequence). V was trimmed by 9 bases and J by 8 bases, leaving 9 bases between them. The CDR3 is CATSAEPQHF. CDR3 sequence (DNA): TGTGCCACCTCCGCGGAGCCCCAGCATTTT.

V usage is TRBV7-8 and J usage is TRBJ2-7, with TRBD1 matching over 9 bases. V dropped 6 bases and J dropped 7; count of bases not matched to a gene: 10. Germline V gene sequence: CDR1 SGHVS, CDR2 FQNEAQ. CDR3 length: 14 amino acids. The CDR3 reads CASRPGQGSREQYF. The CDR3 DNA reads TGTGCCAGCAGACCGGGACAGGGCTCTAGGGAGCAGTACTTC.

This clone was counted once. The chain uses TRBV27 and TRBJ1-6; 7 bases fit TRBD1. The V gene end was trimmed by 6 bases and the J gene end by 5 bases; junction bases not matched to a gene: 13. Germline values: CDR1 MNHEY, CDR2 SMNVEV (reference sequence). The CDR3 totals 17 residues. The CDR3 here is CASRGGQFFHDNSPLHF. CDR3 nucleotide sequence: TGTGCCAGCAGAGGGGGCCAGTTTTTCCATGATAATTCACCCCTCCACTTT.

The chain couples TRBV5-4 to TRBJ2-5, with D maybe TRBD2 (6 bases). V was cut by 1 base and J by 5 bases, with 12 bases left in between. The CDR3 totals 14 residues. The germline CDR1 and CDR2 sequences are SGHNT and YYREEE (reference sequence). The CDR3 DNA sequence: TGTGCCAGCAGCTTGTATCGGAGGGAGGAGACCCAGTACTTC. This sequence encodes CASSLYRREETQYF.

The J gene is TRBJ2-3, the V gene TRBV2; 12 positions agree with TRBD2. V lost 5 bases to trimming and J lost 4 bases; unmatched junction nucleotides: 1. Germline values: CDR1 SNHLY, CDR2 FYNNEI. The CDR3 length is 14 residues. The CDR3 nucleotides read TGTGCCAGCAGTACTAGCGGGAGGTCAGATACGCAGTATTTT. This translates into CASSTSGRSDTQYF.

The chain couples TRBV4-1 to TRBJ2-7; 8 nucleotides match TRBD2. CDR1 and CDR2 (germline): MGHRA, YSYEKL. With V trimmed by 2 bases and J by 8 bases, 5 bases remained unmatched. The length of the CDR3 is 13 residues. The CDR3 region has the DNA TGCGCCAGCAGCCAACCAGGACTAGCCCAGCAGTACTTC. It specifies CASSQPGLAQQYF.

This rearrangement joins TRBV6-5 to TRBJ2-5; perhaps TRBD1 as D (6 bases). Germline V gene lookup returns CDR1 MNHEY and CDR2 SVGAGI. The CDR3 spans 13 residues. V lost 2 bases to trimming and J lost 3 bases, with 7 bases between them. The CDR3 region has the DNA TGTGCCAGCAGTTACCCAGGGGAAGAGACCCAGTACTTC. It specifies CASSYPGEETQYF.

V usage is TRBV13 and J usage is TRBJ1-6; TRBD1 matches 7 bases. The CDR3 runs 15 residues. Germline CDR1 is PRHDT and CDR2 is FYEKMQ (reference sequence). The J segment lost 7 bases and the V segment lost 5 bases, leaving 8 bases of the junction unmatched. CDR3 sequence reads: CASSNLGQQNSPLHF. As DNA, the CDR3 is TGTGCCAGCAGCAACTTGGGACAGCAGAATTCACCCCTCCACTTT.

The chain joins TRBV6-8 to TRBJ1-2, with 9 bases lining up with TRBD1. The CDR3 is made up of 18 amino acids. Germline CDR1 is MNHGY and CDR2 is SAAAGT. V was pared by 8 bases and J by 5 bases, with 21 bases of the junction left unmatched. DNA for the CDR3: TGTGCCAGCCCAGTAGCTCGGGACAGGGACCGTTTAGGGTATGGCTACACCTTC. Encoded protein: CASPVARDRDRLGYGYTF.

V and J are TRBV29-1 and TRBJ2-3, with 14 bases lining up with TRBD2. Germline V gene sequence: CDR1 SQVTM, CDR2 ANQGSEA. Losses at the gene ends were 0 bases for V and 3 bases for J; bases not matched to a gene: 8. The CDR3 sequence is 18 residues long. The CDR3 DNA reads as TGCAGCGTTGAAGATAGAGGGGGGACTAGCGGGAGAACAGATACGCAGTATTTT. Translation: CSVEDRGGTSGRTDTQYF.

V is TRBV30 and J is TRBJ1-1; 9 bases fit TRBD1. CDR1 and CDR2 from the germline V gene are GTSNPN and SVGIG (reference sequence). CDR3 length: 13 residues. The CDR3 reads CATGQGPYSEAFF. The CDR3 nucleotides are TGTGCAACGGGACAGGGCCCTTATTCTGAAGCTTTCTTT.